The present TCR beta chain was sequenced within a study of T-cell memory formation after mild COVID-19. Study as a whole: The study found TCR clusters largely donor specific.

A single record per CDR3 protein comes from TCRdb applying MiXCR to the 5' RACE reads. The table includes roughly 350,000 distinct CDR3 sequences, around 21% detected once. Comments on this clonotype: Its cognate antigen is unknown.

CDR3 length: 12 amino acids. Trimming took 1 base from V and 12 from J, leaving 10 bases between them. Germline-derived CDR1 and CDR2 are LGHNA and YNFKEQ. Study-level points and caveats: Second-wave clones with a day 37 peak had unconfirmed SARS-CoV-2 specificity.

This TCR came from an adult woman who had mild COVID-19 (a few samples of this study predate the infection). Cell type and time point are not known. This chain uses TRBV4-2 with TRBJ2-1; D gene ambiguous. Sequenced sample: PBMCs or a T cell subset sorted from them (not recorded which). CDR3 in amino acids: CASSQGNSGQFF. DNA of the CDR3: TGTGCCAGCAGCCAAGGTAATTCGGGGCAGTTCTTC.